Listed below are T cell receptor beta chains from one sample, sequenced in a study of cytotoxic CD8 clonotypes in ibrutinib-treated CLL. Some clones are missing from TCRdb's copy, which holds only in-frame ones; the method was immunoSEQ multiplex PCR. Here the sample spans 160,000 or so clones, under 85% being singletons. Sample: PBMCs, taken after 24 months of ibrutinib treatment. Every receptor here comes from a human donor with chronic lymphocytic leukemia. The CDR3 runs from the conserved cysteine through the conserved F or W. Each record gives: J gene, D gene, clone size, V gene, CDR3 DNA, CDR3 protein. D genes are given only for firm matches. Some rows have no size entry. The others give once, few or many, or a class for an expanded clone.

j_call: TRBJ2-7; d_call: NA; clone_size: NA; v_call: TRBV6-5; cdr3_nt: TGTGCCAGCAGTCTGGCGGGAACCTACGAGCAGTACTTC; cdr3_aa: CASSLAGTYEQYF
j_call: TRBJ2-2; d_call: NA; clone_size: NA; v_call: TRBV18; cdr3_nt: TGTGCCAGCTCACCACGGGGCCAGGTTGTTACCGGGGAGCTGTTTTTT; cdr3_aa: CASSPRGQVVTGELFF
j_call: TRBJ2-7; d_call: NA; clone_size: NA; v_call: TRBV19; cdr3_nt: TGTGCCAGTAAGGGCCAGGGAGGTCCCTACGAGCAGTACTTC; cdr3_aa: CASKGQGGPYEQYF
j_call: TRBJ2-3; d_call: TRBD2; clone_size: NA; v_call: TRBV7-9; cdr3_nt: TGTGCCAGCAGCGCCGGACTAGCGTTAGTCCCAGATACGCAGTATTTT; cdr3_aa: CASSAGLALVPDTQYF
j_call: TRBJ1-1; d_call: TRBD1; clone_size: NA; v_call: TRBV5-4; cdr3_nt: TGTGCCAGCAGCCTCGGGGGACAGGGGTATCCTGAAGCTTTCTTT; cdr3_aa: CASSLGGQGYPEAFF
j_call: TRBJ2-6; d_call: NA; clone_size: NA; v_call: TRBV5-4; cdr3_nt: TGTGCCAGCAGCTTTGACAGCTCTGGGGCCAACGTCCTGACTTTC; cdr3_aa: CASSFDSSGANVLTF
j_call: TRBJ1-2; d_call: NA; clone_size: few; v_call: TRBV14; cdr3_nt: TGTGCCAGCAGCCAAGGAGACGGAAGGCGCGGCTACACCTTC; cdr3_aa: CASSQGDGRRGYTF
j_call: TRBJ2-7; d_call: NA; clone_size: NA; v_call: TRBV6-1; cdr3_nt: TGTGCCAGCAATCCAGGGGTAAGCTCCTACGAGCAGTACTTC; cdr3_aa: CASNPGVSSYEQYF
j_call: TRBJ2-1; d_call: NA; clone_size: NA; v_call: TRBV4-3; cdr3_nt: TGCGCCAGCAGCCAACCTTCTCTGTCGGGTGAGCAGTTCTTC; cdr3_aa: CASSQPSLSGEQFF
j_call: TRBJ2-2; d_call: NA; clone_size: NA; v_call: TRBV7-2; cdr3_nt: TGTGCCAGCAGCTTAGCGTTAGGAGAATCATTCACCGGGGAGCTGTTTTTT; cdr3_aa: CASSLALGESFTGELFF
j_call: TRBJ1-1; d_call: NA; clone_size: NA; v_call: TRBV7-2; cdr3_nt: TGTGCCAGCAGCTCTAATGTGAACACTGAAGCTTTCTTT; cdr3_aa: CASSSNVNTEAFF
j_call: TRBJ1-5; d_call: TRBD1; clone_size: NA; v_call: TRBV30; cdr3_nt: TGTGCCTGGAGTCCGTGGACAGGGGGGATTCAGCCCCAGCATTTT; cdr3_aa: CAWSPWTGGIQPQHF
j_call: TRBJ1-4; d_call: NA; clone_size: once; v_call: TRBV5-5; cdr3_nt: TGTGCCAGCAGCTTGACGAGGGCTACCGGTGAAAAACTGTTTTTT; cdr3_aa: CASSLTRATGEKLFF
j_call: TRBJ2-2; d_call: NA; clone_size: NA; v_call: TRBV27; cdr3_nt: TGTGCCAGCAGTGTTTTCCGAACAGGGCACACCGGGGAGCTGTTTTTT; cdr3_aa: CASSVFRTGHTGELFF
j_call: TRBJ2-5; d_call: TRBD2; clone_size: NA; v_call: TRBV5-6; cdr3_nt: TGTGCCAGCAGCTTGGAAGGGACTAGCGGGACCCAGTACTTC; cdr3_aa: CASSLEGTSGTQYF
j_call: TRBJ2-1; d_call: TRBD2; clone_size: NA; v_call: TRBV2; cdr3_nt: TGTGCCAGCAGTGATGGGAGCGGGGGGCTGGATGAGCAGTTCTTC; cdr3_aa: CASSDGSGGLDEQFF
j_call: TRBJ1-2; d_call: NA; clone_size: NA; v_call: TRBV2; cdr3_nt: TGTGCCAGCAGTGAGATGTCAGCGAACTATGGCTACACCTTC; cdr3_aa: CASSEMSANYGYTF
j_call: TRBJ2-1; d_call: NA; clone_size: NA; v_call: TRBV11-2; cdr3_nt: TGTGCCAGCAGTTTTACCAATGAGCAGTTCTTC; cdr3_aa: CASSFTNEQFF
j_call: TRBJ1-2; d_call: NA; clone_size: once; v_call: TRBV30; cdr3_nt: TGTGCCTGGGCCCCAGAGAGTTACTATGGCTACACCTTC; cdr3_aa: CAWAPESYYGYTF
j_call: TRBJ1-5; d_call: NA; clone_size: NA; v_call: TRBV4-2; cdr3_nt: TGTGCCAGCAGCCAAGCCGTCCAGGGTGGCAATCAGCCCCAGCATTTT; cdr3_aa: CASSQAVQGGNQPQHF
j_call: TRBJ2-7; d_call: NA; clone_size: NA; v_call: TRBV6-5; cdr3_nt: TGTGCCAGCAGTCCCCGGGACACCTCATACGAGCAGTACTTC; cdr3_aa: CASSPRDTSYEQYF
j_call: TRBJ2-7; d_call: TRBD1; clone_size: NA; v_call: TRBV6-1; cdr3_nt: TGTGCCAGCAGCCTACTCCCGGGACAGGGTTGGGAGCAGTACTTC; cdr3_aa: CASSLLPGQGWEQYF
j_call: TRBJ2-3; d_call: NA; clone_size: NA; v_call: TRBV28; cdr3_nt: TGTGCCAGCAGTTGGGTCAGCTCCAACACAGATACGCAGTATTTT; cdr3_aa: CASSWVSSNTDTQYF
j_call: TRBJ1-4; d_call: TRBD1; clone_size: once; v_call: TRBV19; cdr3_nt: TGTGCCAGCCGAGACAGGGGGCGCGGATTTAATGAAAAACTGTTTTTT; cdr3_aa: CASRDRGRGFNEKLFF
j_call: TRBJ1-6; d_call: NA; clone_size: NA; v_call: TRBV7-2; cdr3_nt: TGTGCCAGCACCCGGGACACCCCCATTCCCCTCCACTTT; cdr3_aa: CASTRDTPIPLHF
j_call: TRBJ1-5; d_call: NA; clone_size: once; v_call: TRBV7-6; cdr3_nt: TGTGCCAGCAGCTTGACGGGGTCTCAGCCCCAGCATTTT; cdr3_aa: CASSLTGSQPQHF
j_call: TRBJ1-1; d_call: NA; clone_size: NA; v_call: TRBV5-1; cdr3_nt: TGCGCCAGCAGCTGGGGACAGAACACTGAAGCTTTCTTT; cdr3_aa: CASSWGQNTEAFF
j_call: TRBJ2-1; d_call: NA; clone_size: NA; v_call: TRBV5-1; cdr3_nt: TGCGCCAGCAGGTCAATAGCCGGGACATCCTCCTACAATGAGCAGTTCTTC; cdr3_aa: CASRSIAGTSSYNEQFF
j_call: TRBJ1-3; d_call: NA; clone_size: NA; v_call: TRBV6-6; cdr3_nt: TGTGCCAGCAGTCCGGTCGGGAAGGTGAACACCATATATTTT; cdr3_aa: CASSPVGKVNTIYF
j_call: TRBJ1-5; d_call: TRBD1; clone_size: NA; v_call: TRBV19; cdr3_nt: TGTGCCAGTAGCACTCCGACAGGGTTGTTCGATCAGCCCCAGCATTTT; cdr3_aa: CASSTPTGLFDQPQHF
j_call: TRBJ1-1; d_call: NA; clone_size: NA; v_call: TRBV6-5; cdr3_nt: TGTGCCAGCAGTTACTCGGGCAGGCGGTACACTGAAGCTTTCTTT; cdr3_aa: CASSYSGRRYTEAFF
j_call: TRBJ1-4; d_call: TRBD1; clone_size: NA; v_call: TRBV19; cdr3_nt: TGTGCCAGCGGGACAGGGGATAATGAAAAACTGTTTTTT; cdr3_aa: CASGTGDNEKLFF
j_call: TRBJ1-1; d_call: TRBD1; clone_size: NA; v_call: TRBV6-6; cdr3_nt: TGTGCCAGCAGTTTCGACAGGGGGCGAGAGGCTTTCTTT; cdr3_aa: CASSFDRGREAFF
j_call: TRBJ1-2; d_call: TRBD1; clone_size: NA; v_call: TRBV9; cdr3_nt: TGTGCCAGCAGCGACTTCCGGCAGGGGGCAGCCGGCTATGGCTACACCTTC; cdr3_aa: CASSDFRQGAAGYGYTF
j_call: TRBJ2-5; d_call: TRBD1; clone_size: NA; v_call: TRBV27; cdr3_nt: TGTGCCAGCAGCAACCTGGGGACAGGGCCCGGGGGAGAGACCCAGTACTTC; cdr3_aa: CASSNLGTGPGGETQYF
j_call: TRBJ2-5; d_call: TRBD2; clone_size: NA; v_call: TRBV7-3; cdr3_nt: TGTGCCAGCAGCTCCGGACTAGCGGTACAAGAGACCCAGTACTTC; cdr3_aa: CASSSGLAVQETQYF
j_call: TRBJ1-2; d_call: NA; clone_size: once; v_call: TRBV30; cdr3_nt: TGTGCCTGGACCTATCAACACTACTATGGCTACACCTTC; cdr3_aa: CAWTYQHYYGYTF
j_call: TRBJ1-5; d_call: NA; clone_size: NA; v_call: TRBV30; cdr3_nt: TGTGCCTGGAGTGTACAACTGAGCAATCAGCCCCAGCATTTT; cdr3_aa: CAWSVQLSNQPQHF
j_call: TRBJ1-4; d_call: NA; clone_size: NA; v_call: TRBV15; cdr3_nt: TGTGCCACCAGCAGAGATCCAACTAATGAAAAACTGTTTTTT; cdr3_aa: CATSRDPTNEKLFF
j_call: TRBJ1-5; d_call: TRBD1; clone_size: NA; v_call: TRBV28; cdr3_nt: TGTGCCAGCAGTTTATTTGGCAGGGGGATAAGCAATCAGCCCCAGCATTTT; cdr3_aa: CASSLFGRGISNQPQHF
j_call: TRBJ2-3; d_call: TRBD2; clone_size: NA; v_call: TRBV4-3; cdr3_nt: TGCGCCAGCAGCCAAGACGTTGTACTAGCGGGTGGCACAGATACGCAGTATTTT; cdr3_aa: CASSQDVVLAGGTDTQYF
j_call: TRBJ2-2; d_call: TRBD1; clone_size: NA; v_call: TRBV4-3; cdr3_nt: TGCGCCAGCAGCCCCGGACAGGGAAGGACCGGGGAGCTGTTTTTT; cdr3_aa: CASSPGQGRTGELFF
j_call: TRBJ2-3; d_call: NA; clone_size: NA; v_call: TRBV9; cdr3_nt: TGTGCCAGCAGCGTAGCTCCGGCTAGCACAGATACGCAGTATTTT; cdr3_aa: CASSVAPASTDTQYF
j_call: TRBJ2-6; d_call: TRBD1; clone_size: once; v_call: TRBV9; cdr3_nt: TGTGCCAGCAGCGCAGGGGGACATTCTGGGGCCAACGTCCTGACTTTC; cdr3_aa: CASSAGGHSGANVLTF
j_call: TRBJ1-1; d_call: TRBD1; clone_size: NA; v_call: TRBV28; cdr3_nt: TGTGCCAGCAGTTTCGACAGGGGGGGTTGGAACACTGAAGCTTTCTTT; cdr3_aa: CASSFDRGGWNTEAFF
j_call: TRBJ1-3; d_call: NA; clone_size: NA; v_call: TRBV29-1; cdr3_nt: TGCAGCGTTGAGGAAGCGGGAAACACCATATATTTT; cdr3_aa: CSVEEAGNTIYF
j_call: TRBJ2-7; d_call: NA; clone_size: NA; v_call: TRBV4-2; cdr3_nt: TGTGCCAGCAGCCCCGACAGCTCCTACGAGCAGTACTTC; cdr3_aa: CASSPDSSYEQYF
j_call: TRBJ2-1; d_call: TRBD2; clone_size: NA; v_call: TRBV5-6; cdr3_nt: TGTGCCAGCAGCTTTCGAACTAGCGGGATCTGGCAGCAGTTCTTC; cdr3_aa: CASSFRTSGIWQQFF
j_call: TRBJ1-3; d_call: NA; clone_size: NA; v_call: TRBV9; cdr3_nt: TGTGCCAGCAGCGTAGACACCTCAAGCACCATATATTTT; cdr3_aa: CASSVDTSSTIYF
j_call: TRBJ1-2; d_call: NA; clone_size: NA; v_call: TRBV4-2; cdr3_nt: TGTGCCAGCAGCCAAAATTCACCGGGGGGAGCTAACTATGGCTACACCTTC; cdr3_aa: CASSQNSPGGANYGYTF
j_call: TRBJ2-2; d_call: NA; clone_size: NA; v_call: TRBV28; cdr3_nt: TGTGCCAGCAGTTCCCGAAGGCCGGCCACCGGGGAGCTGTTTTTT; cdr3_aa: CASSSRRPATGELFF
j_call: TRBJ1-1; d_call: NA; clone_size: NA; v_call: TRBV6-5; cdr3_nt: TGTGCCAGCAGTTCCAGACCCTCGAACACTGAAGCTTTCTTT; cdr3_aa: CASSSRPSNTEAFF